This is a list of T cell receptor beta chains from one sample in a study of T cells after yellow fever vaccination. TCRdb re-called the 5' RACE reads through MiXCR, storing one row per CDR3 protein. The table lists approximately 300,000 distinct CDR3 sequences, 7.5% to 9% of them singletons. The material sequenced was PBMCs, taken on the day of the first yellow fever vaccination. Receptors originate from a man aged 18-30 years who received the YFV17D yellow fever vaccine. CDR3s include the opening cysteine and the closing phenylalanine or tryptophan. The order of the fields is V gene, CDR3 length, clone size, J gene, D gene, CDR3 DNA, CDR3 protein. D genes are given only for firm matches. Not all rows give a size; the values are once, few, many and, for expanded clones, a class.

TRBV20-1,14,few,TRBJ2-1,.,TGCAGTGCTCGTCTCCCCCCTTCTAACAATGAGCAGTTCTTC,CSARLPPSNNEQFF
TRBV7-9,15,.,TRBJ2-5,.,TGTGCCAGCAGCTCCTCACGGTTGGAAGCTGAGACCCAGTACTTC,CASSSSRLEAETQYF
TRBV4-3,13,many,TRBJ2-1,.,TGCGCCAGCAGCCAAGGCCCCTACAATGAGCAGTTCTTC,CASSQGPYNEQFF
TRBV6-5,13,few,TRBJ2-1,TRBD1,TGTGCCAGCAGTTACAGGCAGGGGGATGAGCAGTTCTTC,CASSYRQGDEQFF
TRBV7-6,15,few,TRBJ2-2,.,TGTGCCAGCAGCTTCGGCCCCCTATCGCCCGGGGAGCTGTTTTTT,CASSFGPLSPGELFF
TRBV29-1,13,.,TRBJ2-1,.,TGCAGCGCCCTCGAGGGAGATTACAATGAGCAGTTCTTC,CSALEGDYNEQFF
TRBV20-1,15,few,TRBJ1-3,.,TGCAGTGCTAGTAATCCCAACGCCCGCGGAAACACCATATATTTT,CSASNPNARGNTIYF
TRBV7-9,13,few,TRBJ2-2,.,TGTGCCAGCAGATTCCAAAACACCGGGGAGCTGTTTTTT,CASRFQNTGELFF
TRBV5-1,16,few,TRBJ2-1,.,TGCGCCAGCAGTTCTCTATCCCTCGATTTAGGCGATGAGCAGTTCTTC,CASSSLSLDLGDEQFF
TRBV3-1,15,few,TRBJ2-5,TRBD2,TGTGCCAGCAGCCCGGGACTATCAAACCAAGAGACCCAGTACTTC,CASSPGLSNQETQYF
TRBV12-3/TRBV12-4,18,few,TRBJ2-2,.,TGTGCCAGCAGTACGGGAATTGGCAGAGGGGGTACGGTCGGGGAGCTGTTTTTT,CASSTGIGRGGTVGELFF
TRBV5-1,15,.,TRBJ1-5,.,TGCGCCAGCAGCGCGGACGGTTATAGCAATCAGCCCCAGCATTTT,CASSADGYSNQPQHF
TRBV15,14,few,TRBJ2-3,.,TGTGCCACCAGCAGAGATCTTGGGTCAGATACGCAGTATTTT,CATSRDLGSDTQYF
TRBV2,14,.,TRBJ2-4,.,TGTGCCAGCACCCCAAACTCGGGGGATTCAGTACAGTACTTC,CASTPNSGDSVQYF
TRBV6-1,16,.,TRBJ2-6,.,TGTGCCAGCAGTACCCCCACGATCTCTGGGGCCAACGTCCTGACTTTC,CASSTPTISGANVLTF
TRBV11-2,14,few,TRBJ1-2,.,TGTGCCAGCACCTCGATCGTCGGGCAGGGAGGCTACACCTTC,CASTSIVGQGGYTF